The 17 T cell receptor beta chains listed next were all sequenced from one sample in a study of metastatic and nonmetastatic thyroid tumors. TCRdb re-called clones from the PCR reads using MiXCR. This table has 20,000 to 30,000 clones, approximately 13% appearing once. Patients underwent thyroid surgery, and none had received any treatment before it. Sample: blood. Source of these receptors: a female donor with papillary thyroid cancer or a benign thyroid nodule (not recorded which). Some clones in this sample may be carry-over from other donors' samples.

Sample share makes this clone medium-sized (0.01 to 0.1%). V gene TRBV6-1 combines with J gene TRBJ2-1; the match to TRBD2 covers 13 bases. The ends lost 6 bases at V and 6 bases at J; junction bases unmatched: 5. The V gene's germline CDR1 is MNHNS and CDR2 SASEGT. This CDR3 is 15 amino acids long. CDR3 amino acids: CASSPGTSGINEQFF. CDR3 DNA sequence: TGTGCCAGCAGCCCCGGGACTAGCGGGATCAATGAGCAGTTCTTC.

This clone occurred many times. The rearrangement links TRBV2 to TRBJ2-7; D is possibly TRBD1 or TRBD2 (6 bases each). Germline lookup yields CDR1 SNHLY and CDR2 FYNNEI. CDR3 length: 14 amino acids. V was shortened by 3 bases and J by 4 bases, with 13 bases between the two germline ends. CDR3 loop: CASSEATGRYEQYF. CDR3 DNA: TGTGCCAGCAGTGAGGCCACAGGGAGGTACGAGCAGTACTTC.

There are many counts of this clone. J is TRBJ2-7 and V is TRBV29-1, with no clear D. CDR3 length: 12 amino acids. Looked up from germline, CDR1 is SQVTM and CDR2 is ANQGSEA. Trimming cost V 4 bases and J 4 bases, with 11 bases left between them. CDR3 sequence (DNA): TGCAGCGTTGTTCGTGGAGAATACGAGCAGTACTTC. Its protein product is CSVVRGEYEQYF.

This clone was counted many times. This chain joins TRBV6-1 and TRBJ1-1; 10 positions agree with TRBD1. CDR1 and CDR2 from the germline V gene are MNHNS and SASEGT. The CDR3 is 15 amino acids. The trim removed 10 bases at V and 6 bases at J, leaving 14 bases unmatched. The CDR3 loop is CATQLLDRGRAEAFF. In DNA, the CDR3 is TGTGCCACGCAACTTTTAGACAGGGGGCGGGCTGAAGCTTTCTTT.

This clone was picked up many times. Just one base apart from a much larger clone, this may be a read error. The V call is TRBV10-3, the J call TRBJ2-1; 8 bases agree with TRBD1. Germline assignment: CDR1 ENHRY and CDR2 SYGVKD. V was pared by 8 bases and J by 9 bases, with 9 bases of the junction left unmatched. The CDR3 contains 13 residues. CDR3 sequence reads: CAIAPAGGGEQFF. The CDR3 DNA sequence: TGTGCCATCGCGCCGGCAGGGGGCGGTGAGCAGTTCTTC.

Many counts were recorded for this clone. The rearrangement links TRBV7-3 to TRBJ2-1, with TRBD2 as a possible D gene (6 bases). The ends were cut back, 5 bases at V and 6 bases at J, with 11 bases in the middle. CDR1 and CDR2 (germline): SGHTA, FQGTGA. The CDR3 is made up of 13 amino acids. The CDR3 here is CASSPYGGNEQFF. The CDR3 nucleotides are TGTGCCAGCAGCCCGTACGGGGGCAATGAGCAGTTCTTC.

This clone showed up many times. This chain joins TRBV6-1 and TRBJ1-2, with 7 bases identical to TRBD1. Germline trimming cut 9 bases from V and 3 bases from J; bases unmatched to any gene: 13. Germline-derived CDR1 and CDR2 are MNHNS and SASEGT. This CDR3 region has 15 residues. The CDR3 reads CASRGLRQGYYGYTF. CDR3 sequence (DNA): TGTGCCAGTCGAGGACTAAGACAGGGCTACTATGGCTACACCTTC.

At least ten counts were recorded for this clone. The V gene is TRBV5-4, the J gene TRBJ1-2; D is possibly TRBD1 (6 bases). CDR3 size: 15 residues. Deletions cut 3 bases from V and 7 bases from J, with 19 bases between. Germline values: CDR1 SGHNT, CDR2 YYREEE (reference sequence). The CDR3 DNA reads as TGTGCCAGCAGCTGGAACCAGGGGAGGAGTGGTGGCTACACCTTC. Its protein is CASSWNQGRSGGYTF.

CDR3 nucleotides: TGTGCCAGCAGCCCTGGATCAGGGGGTGCGGATGAGCAGTTCTTC. Encoded protein: CASSPGSGGADEQFF. J is TRBJ2-1 and V is TRBV7-8, with TRBD1 matching over 7 bases. CDR1 is SGHVS, CDR2 FQNEAQ, per germline. Trimming cost V 5 bases and J 8 bases; bases outside gene matches: 12. CDR3 length equals 15 residues.

This clone has a count of ten or more. CDR3 nucleotide sequence: TGTGCCAGCAGTGACTTGGGGGTTAACACTGAAGCTTTCTTT. It translates to CASSDLGVNTEAFF. The chain carries TRBV14 and TRBJ1-1, with D possibly TRBD1 on 5 matching bases. V gave up 6 bases and J gave up 2 bases, with 13 bases separating them. Germline lookup yields CDR1 SGHDN and CDR2 FVKESK. The CDR3 length is 14 residues.

Many counts were recorded for this clone. The chain uses TRBV19 and TRBJ2-1; a possible D gene is TRBD1 (9 bases). V lost 7 bases and J lost 1, with 14 bases in between. This CDR3 spans 15 amino acids. Germline V gene lookup returns CDR1 LNHDA and CDR2 SQIVND (reference sequence). The CDR3 loop is CASIAGQGSYNEQFF. Here the CDR3 DNA reads TGTGCCAGTATAGCGGGACAGGGTTCCTACAATGAGCAGTTCTTC.

This clone has ten or more counts. The chain joins TRBV6-1 to TRBJ1-2; a possible D gene is TRBD1 (5 bases). The CDR3 has 15 amino acids. Germline V lookup: CDR1 MNHNS, CDR2 SASEGT. Between the trimmed V and J ends, which lost 6 bases and 0 bases, there was a span of 14 bases. The CDR3 is CASRKGTRANYGYTF. DNA of the CDR3: TGTGCCAGCAGGAAGGGGACCAGGGCTAACTATGGCTACACCTTC.

Many counts were recorded for this clone. V is TRBV2 and J is TRBJ1-6; D is ambiguous. This CDR3 has 15 amino acids. V lost 7 bases, J lost 2 bases, and 12 bases lay in between. Germline lookup yields CDR1 SNHLY and CDR2 FYNNEI. The DNA of the CDR3 is TGTGCCAGCATTGGAGAATTCGCCTATAATTCACCCCTCCACTTT. Translating it yields CASIGEFAYNSPLHF.

This clone was recorded many times. In nucleotides, the CDR3 is TGTGCCAGCAGCCTGGACAACTCTGGAAACACCATATATTTT. As protein: CASSLDNSGNTIYF. The chain is built from TRBV5-4 and TRBJ1-3; weak D call: TRBD1 (5 bases). V was pared by 4 bases and J by 0 bases, with 8 bases between. The germline gives CDR1 SGHNT, CDR2 YYREEE (reference sequence). This CDR3 has 14 residues. Drawing the rest from reference TRBV5-4 and TRBJ1-3, the complete variable domain is ETGVTQSPTHLIKTRGQQVTLRCSSQSGHNTVSWYQQALGQGPQFIFQYYREEENGRGNFPPRFSGLQFPNYSSELNVNALELDDSALYLCASSLDNSGNTIYFGEGSWLTVV.

This chain links TRBV26 with TRBJ2-1; the tabulated D call, TRBD2, remains unverified against the DNA. TRBV26 is a pseudogene segment. The CDR3 covers 19 residues. This CDR3 is CASSSIAGTGGLADNEQFF. CDR3 nucleotides: TGTGCCAGCAGTTCCATTGCCGGGACGGGGGGACTAGCGGACAATGAGCAGTTCTTC.

This clone has a count of ten or more. Other nucleotide sequences in the sample specify the same CDR3. The chain employs TRBV4-3 and TRBJ2-5; 9 nucleotides line up with TRBD2. Trimming at V came to 1 base and at J to 5 bases, leaving 5 bases not matched to a gene. The CDR3 has 15 residues. Germline assignment: CDR1 LGHNA and CDR2 YSLEER. Here the CDR3 reads CASSQGREGWETQYF. The CDR3, as DNA: TGCGCCAGCAGCCAAGGGCGGGAGGGCTGGGAGACCCAGTACTTC.

As concerns this clone: It may be a read error: a sequence one base away is much more abundant. The chain recombines TRBV5-1 with TRBJ1-1; 10 bases match TRBD1. The germline V gene has CDR1 SGHRS and CDR2 YFSETQ. Germline trimming cut 0 bases from V and 5 bases from J; bases unmatched to any gene: 4. CDR3 length: 15 amino acids. CDR3: CASSLGQGAQTEAFF. CDR3 DNA: TGCGCCAGCAGCTTGGGACAGGGGGCGCAGACTGAAGCTTTCTTT. The variable domain in full, completed from reference TRBV5-1 and TRBJ1-1, reads KAGVTQTPRYLIKTRGQQVTLSCSPISGHRSVSWYQQTPGQGLQFLFEYFSETQRNKGNFPGRFSGRQFSNSRSEMNVSTLELGDSALYLCASSLGQGAQTEAFFGQGTRLTVV.